Listed below are T cell receptor beta chains from one sample, sequenced in a study of shared clonotypes between healthy human individuals. Generated by immunoSEQ multiplex PCR, the TCRdb table keeps only in-frame clones and is missing some. This sample yields 900,000 to 1,200,000 clones, of which 75% to 80% are seen a single time; roughly 0.65% belongs to the top ten. Source material: memory CD4+ T cells from PBMCs. The source is a man younger than 35 in good health. Some clones in this sample may be carry-over from other donors' samples. Each CDR3 is given with its conserved first and last residue.

V,J,CDR3
TRBV4-1,TRBJ2-1,CATRGSVWDNEQFF
TRBV28,TRBJ2-5,CASRSMGSQETQYF
TRBV27,TRBJ2-6,CASSHRSSGANVLTF
TRBV7-2,TRBJ2-6,CASSSAGTGGSGANVLTF
TRBV9,TRBJ2-5,CASSVGLAHGETQYF
TRBV6-1,TRBJ2-7,CASEDGGSLYEQYF
TRBV2,TRBJ2-5,CASSVGPGRGQETQYF
TRBV10-3,TRBJ2-7,CAISEPWGRGPLGEQYF
TRBV2,TRBJ2-7,CASSEQRELYEQYF
TRBV7-6,TRBJ2-2,CASSSVTGAGELFF
TRBV5-6,TRBJ1-3,CASSLWTVETTIYF
TRBV27,TRBJ1-3,CASSIRGSGGNTIYF
TRBV18,TRBJ2-7,CASSPATGGSYEQYF
TRBV7-2,TRBJ2-2,CASSRTGRGTGELFF
TRBV6-6,TRBJ1-1,CASSYGTGGALAAFF
TRBV6-5,TRBJ1-6,CAGSYQGAKGSPPHF
TRBV30,TRBJ2-5,CAWSSKGGVRETQYF
TRBV2,TRBJ1-1,CASSGDRMNTEAFF
TRBV2,TRBJ2-3,CASSERADTQYF
TRBV12-5,TRBJ2-1,CASGTTSYNEQFF
TRBV7-6,TRBJ2-1,CASSPGNSYNEQFF
TRBV28,TRBJ1-2,CASSFGGQGYGYTF
TRBV2,TRBJ2-5,CASSEGGETQYF
TRBV5-1,TRBJ1-1,CASYFKVGGQMNTEAFF
TRBV23-1,TRBJ2-1,CASSQFTTGAVYNEQFF
TRBV7-8,TRBJ2-1,CASSRSSGLQRNEQFF
TRBV9,TRBJ2-1,CASSAEPGTHNEQFF
TRBV11-3,TRBJ2-1,CASSLASRRNEQFF
TRBV7-2,TRBJ1-3,CASSLNAHRGNTIYF
TRBV7-2,TRBJ1-2,CASSLGQGVDYGYTF
TRBV18,TRBJ1-2,CASSSSQGAGYGYTF
TRBV9,TRBJ2-3,CASSVSPQGDTQYF
TRBV6-1,TRBJ1-2,CASSEFGVYGYTF
TRBV6-6,TRBJ1-2,CASSADRVGGYTF
TRBV4-2,TRBJ2-1,CASTPVGTTNNEQFF
TRBV5-4,TRBJ1-2,CASSPGQDGYTF
TRBV28,TRBJ2-3,CASSLWPPDTQYF
TRBV5-6,TRBJ1-1,CASSLRRAEQAFF
TRBV28,TRBJ1-1,CASSSTREKEAFF
TRBV29-1,TRBJ1-4,CSAGESDEKLFF
TRBV14,TRBJ1-6,CASSQAGRYNSPLHF
TRBV5-4,TRBJ2-1,CASSMGLAGGPDEQFF
TRBV28,TRBJ1-2,CASSLLAGPRRLYGYTF
TRBV5-1,TRBJ2-5,CASSRHQQETQYF
TRBV6-1,TRBJ1-3,CASSELGQGNTIYF
TRBV10-3,TRBJ1-5,CAIRDRGPGAAQHF
TRBV30,TRBJ2-7,CAWHLAGISYEQYF
TRBV11-3,TRBJ2-3,CASSPSYPGQGGGAQYF
TRBV5-1,TRBJ1-3,CASSVHSGGENTIYF